This record looks at one T cell receptor beta chain sequence and its context. These data come from a study of blood T cell repertoires in COVID-19. In the study overall: Whether acute or convalescent, the COVID-19 samples came from the United States, Italy and Spain. PBMCs, B-cell-depleted T cells, or T cells were the source of the cDNA or gDNA that made up the material.

Unmatched junction bases numbered 7, after V lost 10 bases and J lost 5 bases. From germline, CDR1 is ENHRY and CDR2 SYGVKD. This CDR3 comprises 13 residues. In the source study's methods: Estimation of nucleated cell counts was performed using reference gene primer amplification. Sequencing used immunoSEQ multiplex PCR; TCRdb keeps in-frame clones, though not all of them. V and J calls plus clone size are reproduced from that table; the DNA served to infer D and trimming. The table has 150,000 to 200,000 clones, roughly four fifths seen once; the top ten hold around 2%. This chain links TRBV10-3 with TRBJ2-1, with 8 bases matching TRBD1. The receptor's source is a woman older than 75 with acute or convalescent COVID-19. The sequenced sample consisted of peripheral blood. The CDR3 spells CATSRDRNNEQFF. DNA of the CDR3: TGTGCCACGTCCCGGGACAGGAACAATGAGCAGTTCTTC.